The T cell receptor beta chain under discussion was sequenced for a study of shared clonotypes between healthy human individuals. Profiling relied on immunoSEQ multiplex PCR, and the TCRdb table lists in-frame clones only, not all of them. The table has around 2.5 million clones, 80% to 95% seen once. Sequencing input: naive CD4+ T cells from PBMCs. The subset was: CD45RA+ positively selected. The sequence came from a young man in good health. Some clones in this sample may be carry-over from other donors' samples.

CDR3 amino acids: CASSRDRFSYEQYF. The CDR3 nucleotides read TGTGCCAGCAGCCGGGACAGGTTCTCCTACGAGCAGTACTTC. The genes are TRBV5-5 and TRBJ2-7; 8 bases align to TRBD1. The CDR3 runs to 14 residues. J gave up 0 bases and V 4 bases, and 3 bases lay outside the gene matches. Per germline, CDR1 SGHKS and CDR2 YYEKEE (reference sequence). The whole variable domain, filled in from reference TRBV5-5 and TRBJ2-7, reads DAGVTQSPTHLIKTRGQQVTLRCSPISGHKSVSWYQQVLGQGPQFIFQYYEKEERGRGNFPDRFSARQFPNYSSELNVNALLLGDSALYLCASSRDRFSYEQYFGPGTRLTVT.